The clone carrying this T cell receptor beta chain came up a few times. A single record per CDR3 protein comes from TCRdb applying MiXCR to the 5' RACE reads. Of roughly 64,000 distinct CDR3 sequences listed, more than 5.5% are singletons. With V trimmed by 5 bases and J by 5 bases, 14 bases remained unmatched. The CDR3 length is 18 residues. The V gene's germline CDR1 is DFQATT and CDR2 SNEGSKA (reference sequence). This record comes from a study of CD8 T cells in ankylosing spondylitis. The source is a male donor with ankylosing spondylitis. Sequences were obtained from synovial fluid, either unsorted or a sorted T cell fraction (not recorded which). The J gene is TRBJ2-1, the V gene TRBV20-1; TRBD2 agrees at 14 bases. This CDR3 is CSAGPRLAGGEVDNEQFF. Written as DNA, the CDR3 is TGCAGTGCTGGGCCCCGACTAGCGGGGGGGGAGGTTGACAATGAGCAGTTCTTC.